This TCR beta chain was documented in a study of T cells in women clearing cervical HPV infection. Study conclusions and caveats: CIN3+ cases had significantly higher TCR repertoire richness than controls, but evenness did not differ.

Concerning this clone itself: Its antigen is as yet unknown. The missing CDR3 end, 3 residues past where the read stops, is filled in from the germline J gene.

Profiled with immunoSEQ multiplex PCR; TCRdb holds only in-frame clones, not every one. Its listing shows 20,000 to 30,000 clones. Trimming removed 6 bases at V and 8 bases at J, with 11 bases between. The CDR3 extends over 11 amino acids. Germline V CDR1 and CDR2: SQVTM, ANQGSEA. The sample taken for sequencing was blood buffy coat. V and J are TRBV29-1 and TRBJ2-1; the D is unclear. The source of this sequence is a woman between 18 and 70 years old with a cervical HPV16 infection that either progressed to CIN3+ or cleared (not recorded which). The CDR3 region is CSVVVGYEQFF. The DNA read from the CDR3 is TGCAGCGTGGTTGTCGGGTATGAG.